What follows are 12 T cell receptor beta chains derived from one specimen sequenced in a study of T cells expressing NK-cell markers. TCRdb reprocessed the 5' RACE reads and reports one entry per CDR3 protein, with no DNA. The sample includes some 300,000 distinct CDR3 sequences. The source material was blood T cells: a sorted CD56 or NKG2C T cell subset, CD4+ or CD8+ T cells, or bulk PBMC T cells (not recorded which). The origin of the receptors is a man between 18 and 29 years old in good health.

The V and J genes are TRBV5-1 and TRBJ2-5; TCRdb picks TRBD1, but there is no DNA to check that call. Germline V lookup: CDR1 SGHRS, CDR2 YFSETQ. There are 13 residues in the CDR3. CDR3 sequence reads: CASGTGSAETQYF.

V gene TRBV29-1 combines with J gene TRBJ1-2. CDR1 is SQVTM and CDR2 is ANQGSEA in the germline V gene. The CDR3 loop spans 17 amino acids. CDR3: CSVDRVWSEPTNYGYTF.

V is TRBV10-3 and J is TRBJ1-3. CDR1 ENHRY and CDR2 SYGVKD come from the germline V gene. The CDR3 runs to 14 residues. CDR3 protein: CAISEMRDGNTIYF.

J is TRBJ1-6 and V is TRBV10-3; TCRdb outputs TRBD1, but without DNA this stays unchecked. Looked up from germline, CDR1 is ENHRY and CDR2 is SYGVKD. This CDR3 comprises 15 residues. CDR3 sequence reads: CAISESGQVNSPLHF.

The chain links TRBV7-2 to TRBJ2-5. The CDR3 sequence is 15 residues long. Germline CDR1 reads SGHTA; CDR2 reads FQGNSA. The CDR3 sequence: CASSEAARVMETQYF.

The gene calls are TRBV12-3 or TRBV12-4 and TRBJ2-2. The CDR3 runs to 14 residues. The CDR3 spells CASSSTTRTGELFF.

V usage is TRBV5-4 and J usage is TRBJ2-3; the TCRdb call, TRBD2, lacks DNA for checking. Germline V lookup: CDR1 SGHNT, CDR2 YYREEE (reference sequence). CDR3 length equals 14 residues. This chain's CDR3 is CASSFALGIDTQYF.

This chain links TRBV12-3 or TRBV12-4 with TRBJ2-3. This CDR3 comprises 14 residues. This CDR3 is CASRVSGNTDTQYF.

This CDR3 reads CSATPQAANTGELFF. The chain uses TRBV29-1 and TRBJ2-2; without DNA, the TCRdb call of TRBD1 cannot be checked. Germline CDR1 SQVTM, CDR2 ANQGSEA. The CDR3 is 15 amino acids.

The chain recombines TRBV5-1 with TRBJ2-3; TCRdb proposes TRBD1, but this gene call is untestable without DNA. This CDR3 region has 15 residues. CDR1 is SGHRS and CDR2 is YFSETQ in the germline V gene. Here the CDR3 reads CASSPGQSSGNTQYF.

The rearrangement uses TRBV19 and TRBJ2-5; without DNA, the TCRdb call of TRBD2 cannot be checked. The CDR3 has 14 amino acids. CDR1 is LNHDA and CDR2 is SQIVND in the germline V gene (reference sequence). CDR3: CASASSGPRETQYF.

This rearrangement joins TRBV6-1 to TRBJ2-7; TCRdb names TRBD1, which stays unverified in the absence of DNA. From germline, CDR1 is MNHNS and CDR2 SASEGT. This CDR3 has 14 amino acids. CDR3 sequence reads: CASRKDRVPHEQYF.